The rows below give T cell receptor beta chains drawn from one sample of a study of blood T cell repertoires in COVID-19. Using immunoSEQ multiplex PCR, the repertoire was profiled, and TCRdb retains in-frame clones only, with some absent. Among around 39,000 clones, 80% to 90% were seen once, and the ten largest hold more than 4.5%. The sample was peripheral blood. These TCRs come from a man in his forties with active COVID-19. Both conserved end residues are part of each CDR3. D genes are given only for firm matches. Only part of the rows carry a size: once, few, many, or a class if the clone is expanded.

v_call	clone_size	d_call	cdr3_length	j_call	cdr3_aa	cdr3_nt
TRBV4-1	.	TRBD2	16	TRBJ2-5	CASSQGIAGGVETQYF	TGCGCCAGCAGCCAAGGGATAGCGGGAGGAGTTGAGACCCAGTACTTC
TRBV12-3/TRBV12-4	.	.	13	TRBJ2-1	CAGGTSSYNEQFF	TGTGCCGGCGGGACCAGCTCCTACAATGAGCAGTTCTTC
TRBV5-1	.	TRBD1	18	TRBJ2-5	CASSLVRIGQGSQETQYF	TGCGCCAGCAGCTTGGTGCGGATCGGACAGGGGTCACAAGAGACCCAGTACTTC
TRBV28	once	.	13	TRBJ2-7	CAGGGLAAYEQYF	TGTGCAGGGGGAGGGCTAGCGGCCTACGAGCAGTACTTC
TRBV4-2	few	.	16	TRBJ1-5	CASSQVTTVSNQPQHF	TGTGCCAGCAGCCAAGTCACCACAGTTAGCAATCAGCCCCAGCATTTT
TRBV27	.	TRBD1	14	TRBJ2-5	CASSSWDRKETQYF	TGTGCCAGCAGTTCGTGGGACAGGAAAGAGACCCAGTACTTC
TRBV6-5	.	.	15	TRBJ2-1	CASSYSMRATYEQFF	TGTGCCAGCAGTTACTCGATGAGGGCTACCTATGAGCAGTTCTTC
TRBV6-5	.	.	12	TRBJ2-2	CASIRNTGELFF	TGTGCCAGCATCCGTAACACCGGGGAGCTGTTTTTT
TRBV5-7	.	.	13	TRBJ2-7	CASSAQGPNEQYF	TGTGCCAGCAGCGCACAGGGTCCCAACGAGCAGTACTTC
TRBV5-5	.	.	11	TRBJ2-5	CASRQTETQYF	TGTGCCAGCAGACAAACAGAGACCCAGTACTTC
TRBV5-8	.	TRBD2	13	TRBJ2-5	CASRLTSLETQYF	TGTGCCAGCAGACTGACTAGCCTAGAGACCCAGTACTTC
TRBV28	.	.	14	TRBJ2-6	CASRAQAGANVLTF	TGTGCCAGCAGGGCACAGGCTGGGGCCAACGTCCTGACTTTC
TRBV29-1	.	.	11	TRBJ1-2	CSVEGGLGYTF	TGCAGCGTTGAAGGGGGACTAGGCTACACCTTC
TRBV19	.	.	15	TRBJ1-1	CASSMARQGNTEAFF	TGTGCCAGTAGTATGGCCAGGCAGGGAAACACTGAAGCTTTCTTT
TRBV4-2	.	TRBD1	15	TRBJ2-7	CASSPSGQGDYEQYF	TGTGCCAGCAGCCCCTCGGGACAGGGCGACTACGAGCAGTACTTC
TRBV4-1	.	TRBD1	14	TRBJ2-1	CASSDRGAYNEQFF	TGCGCCAGTTCTGACAGGGGCGCCTACAATGAGCAGTTCTTC
TRBV18	.	.	11	TRBJ2-2	CASSPNGELFF	TGTGCCAGCTCCCCCAACGGGGAGCTGTTTTTT
TRBV7-8	.	.	16	TRBJ2-1	CASSSLSRNSYNEQFF	TGTGCCAGCAGCTCCCTTAGCCGGAACTCCTACAATGAGCAGTTCTTC
TRBV19	.	TRBD1	17	TRBJ1-1	CASSIGRTGWLNTEAFF	TGTGCCAGTAGTATTGGAAGGACAGGGTGGTTGAACACTGAAGCTTTCTTT
TRBV12-3/TRBV12-4	.	.	13	TRBJ1-2	CASSLDRAGGYTF	TGTGCCAGCAGTTTGGACAGAGCAGGTGGCTACACCTTC
TRBV5-8	.	.	11	TRBJ2-7	CASSPGDEQYF	TGTGCCAGCAGCCCCGGGGACGAGCAGTACTTC
TRBV9	.	TRBD1	14	TRBJ1-1	CASSVRQGGTEAFF	TGTGCCAGCAGTGTAAGACAGGGTGGGACTGAAGCTTTCTTT